These 15 T cell receptor beta chains were all obtained from the same sample, sequenced in a study of cytomegalovirus exposure and HLA in healthy donors. Amplification used 60 Vbeta primers and 13 Jbeta primers. Sequenced by immunoSEQ multiplex PCR; TCRdb stores in-frame clones only, minus some. The sample includes under 70,000 clones, about nine tenths of them seen just once. The sequencing input was PBMCs. These receptors all stem from a woman aged 30 to 39 in good health and CMV-seronegative.

The chain couples TRBV6-5 to TRBJ2-3; TRBD2 matches at 10 bases. Trimming took 6 bases from V and 3 from J; bases not matched to a gene: 6. Per germline, CDR1 MNHEY and CDR2 SVGAGI. This CDR3 spans 15 amino acids. The CDR3 sequence is CASRDSGRFTDTQYF. CDR3 coding DNA: TGTGCCAGCAGAGATAGCGGGAGGTTTACAGATACGCAGTATTTT.

The rearrangement uses TRBV10-3 and TRBJ1-2; D may be TRBD1 (5 bases). V was cut by 0 bases and J by 5 bases, with 13 bases left in between. CDR1 and CDR2 from the germline V gene are ENHRY and SYGVKD. CDR3 length equals 15 residues. The CDR3 spells CAISESTSGGYGYTF. CDR3 nucleotides: TGTGCCATCAGTGAGTCGACCTCGGGGGGGTATGGCTACACCTTC.

The chain employs TRBV5-1 and TRBJ2-3; a possible D gene is TRBD1 (6 bases). This CDR3 has 16 amino acids. Germline CDR1 is SGHRS and CDR2 is YFSETQ. The germline V and J ends were trimmed by 4 bases and 0 bases, with 15 bases remaining between them. In nucleotides, the CDR3 is TGCGCCAGCAGCCCCCGGACAGCGTCTAGCACAGATACGCAGTATTTT. Translating it yields CASSPRTASSTDTQYF.

This clone came up a few times. The chain joins TRBV28 to TRBJ1-4; no clear D gene. Trimming stripped 3 bases from V and 0 bases from J, with 5 bases between. The CDR3 is 14 residues long. Germline values: CDR1 MDHEN, CDR2 SYDVKM. The DNA for the CDR3 is TGTGCCAGCAGTTTGCGGTCAACTAATGAAAAACTGTTTTTT. This gives the protein CASSLRSTNEKLFF.

This chain uses TRBV19 with TRBJ2-1; TRBD2 matches at 13 bases. CDR3 size: 20 residues. V was pared by 5 bases and J by 1 base, with 14 bases of the junction left unmatched. CDR1 is LNHDA, CDR2 SQIVND, per germline (reference sequence). The CDR3, as DNA: TGTGCCAGTAGTCAGACTGGACTAGCGGGAGACCCTTGGTCCTACAATGAGCAGTTCTTC. Translated, it gives CASSQTGLAGDPWSYNEQFF.

This rearrangement joins TRBV5-4 to TRBJ2-3; no firm D call. Germline V gene data show CDR1 as SGHNT and CDR2 as YYREEE (reference sequence). The CDR3 sequence is 14 residues long. Trimming left V 0 bases short and J 1 base short, with 6 bases between. The CDR3 DNA reads as TGTGCCAGCAGCTTGGAGCCGGGCACAGATACGCAGTATTTT. Protein sequence: CASSLEPGTDTQYF.

The chain couples TRBV5-1 to TRBJ1-2; perhaps TRBD1 as D (5 bases). Germline V lookup: CDR1 SGHRS, CDR2 YFSETQ. The CDR3 covers 14 residues. V was shortened by 4 bases and J by 5 bases, with 15 bases between the two germline ends. Here the CDR3 reads CASSKLDSDYGYTF. The DNA of the CDR3 is TGCGCCAGCAGCAAACTTGACAGTGATTATGGCTACACCTTC.

V is TRBV10-1 and J is TRBJ2-7; tentatively, D is TRBD2 (6 bases). CDR1 is WNHNN, CDR2 SYGVQD, per germline (reference sequence). The CDR3 is 16 amino acids. The V and J ends lost 4 bases and 0 bases respectively, with 16 bases between them. Written as DNA, the CDR3 is TGCGCCAGCAGTGCCCACCGGGACTCCGACTCCTACGAGCAGTACTTC. Its protein product is CASSAHRDSDSYEQYF.

This rearrangement joins TRBV27 to TRBJ1-5; TRBD1 is a possible D gene (6 bases). The CDR3 sequence is 13 residues long. The V end lost 4 bases, the J end lost 7 bases, and 11 bases lay between the germline ends. Germline assignment: CDR1 MNHEY and CDR2 SMNVEV (reference sequence). CDR3 nucleotides: TGTGCCAGCAGTTACGACAGGTACCAGCCCCAGCATTTT. Translating it yields CASSYDRYQPQHF.

The chain combines TRBV5-1 with TRBJ2-7, with TRBD2 identical over 10 bases. CDR3 length equals 16 residues. Per germline, CDR1 SGHRS and CDR2 YFSETQ. The junction had 6 bases not matched to a gene; V was cut back by 0 bases and J by 3 bases. Written as DNA, the CDR3 is TGCGCCAGCAGCTTGGCGGCTAGCGGGAGTGTCTACGAGCAGTACTTC. Translated: CASSLAASGSVYEQYF.

The chain couples TRBV21-1 to TRBJ2-5; TRBD1, the table's D call, was not compared with the DNA. The J call may be faulty, since TRBJ2-7 better matches the DNA end. TRBV21-1 is listed as a pseudogene. CDR3 size: 17 residues. CDR3 nucleotides: TGTGCCAGCAGCCAACCGGAGACAGACTTAAGCTCCTACGAGCAGTACTTC. It codes for CASSQPETDLSSYEQYF.

CDR3 nucleotides: TGCGCCAGCAGCTTGGACAGTAACTATGGCTACACCTTC. This codes for CASSLDSNYGYTF. V is TRBV5-1 and J is TRBJ1-2; the D is unclear. Trimming took off 0 bases at V and 1 base at J, with 4 bases between the two ends. The length of the CDR3 is 13 residues. CDR1 and CDR2 (germline): SGHRS, YFSETQ.

This clone was found once. This chain links TRBV5-4 with TRBJ2-5; 9 bases are a match to TRBD2. This CDR3 comprises 15 residues. Germline CDR1 and CDR2: SGHNT and YYREEE (reference sequence). Germline trimming cut 0 bases from V and 5 bases from J; bases unmatched to any gene: 5. For the CDR3, the DNA is TGTGCCAGCAGCTTGGGGACTAGCGAAACGGAGACCCAGTACTTC. This translates into CASSLGTSETETQYF.

The chain is built from TRBV28 and TRBJ2-7, with 8 bases lining up with TRBD2. In germline, CDR1 is MDHEN, CDR2 SYDVKM. Trimming cost V 2 bases and J 3 bases; bases outside gene matches: 3. The CDR3 extends over 14 amino acids. In DNA, the CDR3 is TGTGCCAGCAGTTTAAGGCGGGGGGACTACGAGCAGTACTTC. Translating gives CASSLRRGDYEQYF.

This chain links TRBV21-1 with TRBJ1-2. TRBV21-1 is classified as a pseudogene. This CDR3 is 15 amino acids long. This CDR3 is CASSKVRGNLYGYTF. DNA for the CDR3: TGTGCCAGCAGCAAAGTACGGGGAAACCTCTATGGCTACACCTTC.